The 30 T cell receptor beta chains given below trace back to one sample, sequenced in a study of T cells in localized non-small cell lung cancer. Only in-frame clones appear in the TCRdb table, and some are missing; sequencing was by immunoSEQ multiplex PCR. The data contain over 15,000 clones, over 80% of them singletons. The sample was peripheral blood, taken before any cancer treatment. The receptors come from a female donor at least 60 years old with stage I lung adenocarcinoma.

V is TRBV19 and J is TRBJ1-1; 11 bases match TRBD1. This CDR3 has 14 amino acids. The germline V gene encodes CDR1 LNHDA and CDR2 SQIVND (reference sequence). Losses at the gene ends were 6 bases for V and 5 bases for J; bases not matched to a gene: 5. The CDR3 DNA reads TGTGCCAGTAGCCCCGGACAGGGGGCTACTGAAGCTTTCTTT. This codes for CASSPGQGATEAFF.

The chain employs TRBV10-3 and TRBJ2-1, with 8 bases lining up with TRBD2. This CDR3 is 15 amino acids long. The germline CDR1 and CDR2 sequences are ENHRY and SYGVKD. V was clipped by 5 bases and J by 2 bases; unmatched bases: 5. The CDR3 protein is CAISKVAGTYNEQFF. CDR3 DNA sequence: TGTGCCATCAGTAAAGTAGCGGGGACCTACAATGAGCAGTTCTTC.

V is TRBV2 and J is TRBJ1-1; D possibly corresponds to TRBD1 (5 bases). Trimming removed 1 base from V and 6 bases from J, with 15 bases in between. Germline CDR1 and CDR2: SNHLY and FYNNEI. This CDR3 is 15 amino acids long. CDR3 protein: CASSEVPGGYAEAFF. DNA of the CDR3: TGTGCCAGCAGTGAAGTTCCGGGGGGTTACGCTGAAGCTTTCTTT.

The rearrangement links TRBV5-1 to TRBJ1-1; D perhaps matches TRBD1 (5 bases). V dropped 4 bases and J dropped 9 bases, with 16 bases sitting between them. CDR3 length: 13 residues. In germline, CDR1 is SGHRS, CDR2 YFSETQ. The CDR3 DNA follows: TGCGCCAGCAGCCCTGGGGACGGGCGCCAAGCTTTCTTT. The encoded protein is CASSPGDGRQAFF.

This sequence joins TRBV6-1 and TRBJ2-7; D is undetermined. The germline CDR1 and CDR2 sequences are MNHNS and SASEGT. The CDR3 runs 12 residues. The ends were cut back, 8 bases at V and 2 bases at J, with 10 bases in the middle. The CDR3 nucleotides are TGTGCCAGCGCCCATGAGGCCTACGAGCAGTACTTC. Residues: CASAHEAYEQYF.

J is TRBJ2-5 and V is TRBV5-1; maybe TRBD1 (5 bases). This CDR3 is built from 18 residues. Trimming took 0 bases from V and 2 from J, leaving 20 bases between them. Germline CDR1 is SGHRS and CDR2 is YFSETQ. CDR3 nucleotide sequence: TGCGCCAGCAGCTTGGGGGTACGGGCGGACATAAGACAAGAGACCCAGTACTTC. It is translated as CASSLGVRADIRQETQYF.

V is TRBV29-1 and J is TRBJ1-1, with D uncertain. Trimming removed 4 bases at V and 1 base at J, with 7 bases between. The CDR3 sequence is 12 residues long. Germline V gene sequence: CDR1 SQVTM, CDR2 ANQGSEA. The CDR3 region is CSVGVQNTEAFF. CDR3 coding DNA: TGCAGCGTTGGGGTACAGAACACTGAAGCTTTCTTT.

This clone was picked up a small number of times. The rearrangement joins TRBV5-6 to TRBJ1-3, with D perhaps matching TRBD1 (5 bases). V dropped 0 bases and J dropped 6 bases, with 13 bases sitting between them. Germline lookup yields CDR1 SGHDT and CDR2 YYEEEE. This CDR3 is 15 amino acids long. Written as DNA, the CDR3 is TGTGCCAGCAGCTTGGCCGGAATGGGGGAAAACACCATATATTTT. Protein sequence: CASSLAGMGENTIYF.

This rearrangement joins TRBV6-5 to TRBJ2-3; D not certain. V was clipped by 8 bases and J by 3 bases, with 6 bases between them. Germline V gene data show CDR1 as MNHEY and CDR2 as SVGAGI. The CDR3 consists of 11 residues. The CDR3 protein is CASSVTDTQYF. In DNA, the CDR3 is TGTGCCAGCTCTGTAACAGATACGCAGTATTTT.

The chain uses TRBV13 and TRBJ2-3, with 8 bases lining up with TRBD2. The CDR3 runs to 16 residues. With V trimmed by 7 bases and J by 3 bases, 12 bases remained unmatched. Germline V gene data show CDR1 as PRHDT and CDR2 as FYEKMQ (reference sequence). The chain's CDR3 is CASTESRTSLTDTQYF. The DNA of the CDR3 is TGTGCCAGCACCGAATCTCGGACTAGCTTAACAGATACGCAGTATTTT.

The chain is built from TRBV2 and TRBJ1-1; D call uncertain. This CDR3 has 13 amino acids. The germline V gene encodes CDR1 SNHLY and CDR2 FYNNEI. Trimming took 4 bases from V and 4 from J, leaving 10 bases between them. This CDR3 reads CASSGPEATEAFF. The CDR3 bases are TGTGCCAGCAGTGGTCCAGAGGCCACTGAAGCTTTCTTT.

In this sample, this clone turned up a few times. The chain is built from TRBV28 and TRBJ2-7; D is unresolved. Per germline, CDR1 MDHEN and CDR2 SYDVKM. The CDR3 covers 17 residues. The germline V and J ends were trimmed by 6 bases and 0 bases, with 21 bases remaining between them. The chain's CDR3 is CASSLPTPGRTSYEQYF. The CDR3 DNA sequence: TGTGCCAGCAGCCTCCCCACTCCCGGACGGACCTCCTACGAGCAGTACTTC.

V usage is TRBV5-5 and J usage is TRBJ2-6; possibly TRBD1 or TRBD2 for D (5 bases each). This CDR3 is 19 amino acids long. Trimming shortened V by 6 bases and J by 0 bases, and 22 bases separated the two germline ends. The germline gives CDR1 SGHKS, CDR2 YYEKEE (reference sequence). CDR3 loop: CASNDHWGPRVSGANVLTF. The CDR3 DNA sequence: TGTGCCAGCAACGATCACTGGGGACCGAGAGTCTCTGGGGCCAACGTCCTGACTTTC.

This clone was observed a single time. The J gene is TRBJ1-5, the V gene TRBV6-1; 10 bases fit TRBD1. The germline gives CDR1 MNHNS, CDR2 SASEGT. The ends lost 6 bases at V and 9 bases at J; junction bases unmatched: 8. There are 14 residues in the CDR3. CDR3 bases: TGTGCCAGCAGGCCGGGACAGGGGATGGGGCCCCAGCATTTT. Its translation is CASRPGQGMGPQHF.

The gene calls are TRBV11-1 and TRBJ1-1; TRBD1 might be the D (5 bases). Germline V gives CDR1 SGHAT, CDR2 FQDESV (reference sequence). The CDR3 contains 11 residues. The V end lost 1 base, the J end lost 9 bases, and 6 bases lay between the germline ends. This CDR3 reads CASSLGGKAFF. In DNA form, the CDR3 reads TGTGCCAGCAGCTTAGGGGGGAAAGCTTTCTTT.

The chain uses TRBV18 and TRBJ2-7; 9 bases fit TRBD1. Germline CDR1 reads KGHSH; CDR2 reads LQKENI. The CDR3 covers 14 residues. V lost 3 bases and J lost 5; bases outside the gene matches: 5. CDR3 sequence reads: CASSPQGQGNEQYF. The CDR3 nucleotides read TGTGCCAGCTCACCTCAGGGACAGGGAAACGAGCAGTACTTC.

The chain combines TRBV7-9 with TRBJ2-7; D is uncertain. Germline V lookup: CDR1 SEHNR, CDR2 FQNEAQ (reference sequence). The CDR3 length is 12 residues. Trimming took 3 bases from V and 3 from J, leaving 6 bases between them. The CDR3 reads CASSFNNYEQYF. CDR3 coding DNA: TGTGCCAGCAGCTTTAATAACTACGAGCAGTACTTC.

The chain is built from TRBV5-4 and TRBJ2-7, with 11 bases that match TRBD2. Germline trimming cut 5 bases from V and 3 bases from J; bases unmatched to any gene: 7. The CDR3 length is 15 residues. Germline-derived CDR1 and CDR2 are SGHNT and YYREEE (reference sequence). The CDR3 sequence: CASSLAGTSGYEQYF. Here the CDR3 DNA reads TGTGCCAGCAGTCTTGCCGGGACTAGCGGCTACGAGCAGTACTTC.

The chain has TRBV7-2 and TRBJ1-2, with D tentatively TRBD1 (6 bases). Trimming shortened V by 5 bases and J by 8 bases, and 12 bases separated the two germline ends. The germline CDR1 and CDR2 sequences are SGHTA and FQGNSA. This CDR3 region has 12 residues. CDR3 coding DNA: TGTGCCAGCAGCAGGGGGTCGGAGGGCTACACCTTC. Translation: CASSRGSEGYTF.

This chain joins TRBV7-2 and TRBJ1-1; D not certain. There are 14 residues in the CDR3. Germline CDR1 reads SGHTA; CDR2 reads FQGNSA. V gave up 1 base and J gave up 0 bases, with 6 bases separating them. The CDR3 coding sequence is TGTGCCAGCAGCTTAGTTGGGATGAACACTGAAGCTTTCTTT. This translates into CASSLVGMNTEAFF.

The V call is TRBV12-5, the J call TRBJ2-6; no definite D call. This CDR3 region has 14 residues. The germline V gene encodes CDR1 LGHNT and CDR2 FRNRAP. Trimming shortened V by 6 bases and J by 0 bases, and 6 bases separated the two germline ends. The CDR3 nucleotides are TGTGCTAGTGGCCGTGGCTCTGGGGCCAACGTCCTGACTTTC. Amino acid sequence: CASGRGSGANVLTF.

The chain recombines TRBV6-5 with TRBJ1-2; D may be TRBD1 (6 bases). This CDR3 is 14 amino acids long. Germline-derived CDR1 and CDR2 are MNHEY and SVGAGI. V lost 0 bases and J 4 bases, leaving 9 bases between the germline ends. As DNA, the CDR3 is TGTGCCAGCAGTTACTCCCGGACAGTCTATGGCTACACCTTC. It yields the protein CASSYSRTVYGYTF.

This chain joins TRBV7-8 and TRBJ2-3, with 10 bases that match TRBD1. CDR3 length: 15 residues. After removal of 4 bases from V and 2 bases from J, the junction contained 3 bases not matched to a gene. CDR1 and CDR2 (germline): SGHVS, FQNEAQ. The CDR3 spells CASSSTGGSTDTQYF. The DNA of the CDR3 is TGTGCCAGCAGCTCGACAGGGGGCTCCACAGATACGCAGTATTTT.

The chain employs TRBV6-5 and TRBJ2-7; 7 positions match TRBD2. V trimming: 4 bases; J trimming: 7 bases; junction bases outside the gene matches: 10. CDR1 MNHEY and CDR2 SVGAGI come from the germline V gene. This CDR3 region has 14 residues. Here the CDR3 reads CASSLIPISGEQYF. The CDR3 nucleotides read TGTGCCAGCAGTTTGATCCCAATTAGCGGGGAGCAGTACTTC.

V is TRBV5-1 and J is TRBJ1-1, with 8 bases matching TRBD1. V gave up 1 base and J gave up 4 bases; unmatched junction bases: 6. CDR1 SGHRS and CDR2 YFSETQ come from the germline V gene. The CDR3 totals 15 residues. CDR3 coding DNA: TGCGCCAGCAGCTTGCTAACAGGGGGGACCACTGAAGCTTTCTTT. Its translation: CASSLLTGGTTEAFF.

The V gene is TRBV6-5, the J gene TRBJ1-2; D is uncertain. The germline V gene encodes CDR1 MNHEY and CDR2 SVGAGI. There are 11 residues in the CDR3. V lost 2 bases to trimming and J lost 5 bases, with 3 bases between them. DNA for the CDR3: TGTGCCAGCAGTTACGGGTATGGCTACACCTTC. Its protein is CASSYGYGYTF.

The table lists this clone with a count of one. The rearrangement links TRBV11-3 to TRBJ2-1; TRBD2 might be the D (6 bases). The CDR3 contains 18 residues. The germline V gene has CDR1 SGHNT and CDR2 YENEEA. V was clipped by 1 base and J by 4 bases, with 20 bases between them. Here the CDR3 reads CASSLGIQGLGLYNEQFF. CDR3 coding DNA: TGTGCCAGCAGCTTAGGCATTCAGGGCCTGGGACTTTACAATGAGCAGTTCTTC.

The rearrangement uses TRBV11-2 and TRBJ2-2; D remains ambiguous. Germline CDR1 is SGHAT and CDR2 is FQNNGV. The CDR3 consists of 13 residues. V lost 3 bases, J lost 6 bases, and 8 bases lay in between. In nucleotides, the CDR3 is TGTGCCAGCAGCTTCCTTTTCCCCGGGGAGCTGTTTTTT. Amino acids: CASSFLFPGELFF.

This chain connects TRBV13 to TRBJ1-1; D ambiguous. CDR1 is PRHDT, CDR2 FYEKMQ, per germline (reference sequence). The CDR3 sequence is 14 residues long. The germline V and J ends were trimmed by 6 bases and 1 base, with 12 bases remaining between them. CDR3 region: CASREGVGNTEAFF. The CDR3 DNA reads TGTGCCAGCAGGGAGGGAGTTGGGAACACTGAAGCTTTCTTT.

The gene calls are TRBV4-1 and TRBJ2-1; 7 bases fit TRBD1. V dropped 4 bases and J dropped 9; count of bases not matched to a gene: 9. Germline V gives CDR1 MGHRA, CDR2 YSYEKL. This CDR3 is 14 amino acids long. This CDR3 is CASSPGQVGGEQFF. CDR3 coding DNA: TGCGCCAGCAGCCCAGGACAGGTGGGCGGTGAGCAGTTCTTC.